A single sample gave rise to the 20 T cell receptor beta chains below, sequenced in a study of cytomegalovirus exposure and HLA in healthy donors. Researchers ran the PCR with 60 Vbeta and 13 Jbeta primers. TCRdb's copy holds only in-frame clones and misses some; the assay was immunoSEQ multiplex PCR. In the table there are about 150,000 clones, 76% of which are singletons. Sequenced: PBMCs. These receptors originate from a male donor in good health and CMV-seronegative.

CDR3 bases: TGCGCCAGCAGTACCGACAGGGTGAACACTGAAGCTTTCTTT. Residues: CASSTDRVNTEAFF. The chain couples TRBV5-1 to TRBJ1-1, with TRBD1 matching 7 bases. The germline V gene encodes CDR1 SGHRS and CDR2 YFSETQ. Trimming took 5 bases from V and 0 from J; bases not matched to a gene: 4. The CDR3 covers 14 residues. Based on the CDR3 plus reference TRBV5-1 and TRBJ1-1, the full variable domain is KAGVTQTPRYLIKTRGQQVTLSCSPISGHRSVSWYQQTPGQGLQFLFEYFSETQRNKGNFPGRFSGRQFSNSRSEMNVSTLELGDSALYLCASSTDRVNTEAFFGQGTRLTVV.

The chain combines TRBV5-4 with TRBJ2-1; unclear D gene. V gave up 1 base and J gave up 2 bases, with 7 bases separating them. Germline V CDR1 and CDR2: SGHNT, YYREEE (reference sequence). The CDR3 covers 14 residues. CDR3 sequence reads: CASSLSSTYNEQFF. The CDR3, as DNA: TGTGCCAGCAGCTTGAGTAGCACCTACAATGAGCAGTTCTTC. Looking up the rest from reference TRBV5-4 and TRBJ2-1 gives the full variable domain: ETGVTQSPTHLIKTRGQQVTLRCSSQSGHNTVSWYQQALGQGPQFIFQYYREEENGRGNFPPRFSGLQFPNYSSELNVNALELDDSALYLCASSLSSTYNEQFFGPGTRLTVL.

The chain uses TRBV6-4 and TRBJ2-2; tentatively, D is TRBD1 (6 bases). The germline V gene has CDR1 MRHNA and CDR2 SNTAGT. V was shortened by 3 bases and J by 4 bases, with 12 bases between the two germline ends. CDR3 length: 15 residues. In DNA form, the CDR3 reads TGTGCCAGCAGTGAAGCTACAGGGTCCACCGGGGAGCTGTTTTTT. It specifies CASSEATGSTGELFF.

This chain joins TRBV30 and TRBJ2-6; D is possibly TRBD1 (6 bases). V dropped 0 bases and J dropped 0 bases, with 15 bases sitting between them. The CDR3 contains 18 residues. Per the germline V gene, CDR1 is GTSNPN and CDR2 is SVGIG (reference sequence). The CDR3 sequence is CAWSVGRFRGSGANVLTF. The DNA for the CDR3 is TGTGCCTGGAGTGTAGGTCGGTTCAGGGGCTCTGGGGCCAACGTCCTGACTTTC.

Worth noting for this clone: Compared with germline, one end of the junction differs, possibly owing to a read error. The V and J genes are TRBV7-9 and TRBJ2-2, with 7 bases lining up with TRBD2. The CDR3 loop spans 18 amino acids. CDR1 and CDR2 from the germline V gene are SEHNR and FQNEAQ (reference sequence). The CDR3 DNA follows: TGTTCCAGCAGCTCACCTCAGGGTACTAGCGTAAACACCGGGGAGCTGTTTTTT. This encodes CSSSSPQGTSVNTGELFF.

The gene calls are TRBV5-4 and TRBJ2-5; a weak D match, TRBD2 (6 bases). V dropped 4 bases and J dropped 1 base, with 14 bases sitting between them. The length of the CDR3 is 15 residues. Germline values: CDR1 SGHNT, CDR2 YYREEE (reference sequence). CDR3 sequence: CASSRLPGVQETQYF. In nucleotides, the CDR3 is TGTGCCAGCAGCCGGCTTCCGGGGGTCCAAGAGACCCAGTACTTC.

This chain joins TRBV5-6 and TRBJ2-3; 9 positions agree with TRBD1. Per germline, CDR1 SGHDT and CDR2 YYEEEE. This CDR3 is 18 amino acids long. The junction had 18 bases not matched to a gene; V was cut back by 7 bases and J by 3 bases. The CDR3: CASLPGQGSGGVTDTQYF. The CDR3 nucleotides read TGTGCCAGCCTTCCGGGACAGGGTTCTGGGGGGGTGACAGATACGCAGTATTTT.

The V and J genes are TRBV27 and TRBJ2-5; 9 positions match TRBD1. This CDR3 comprises 13 residues. After removal of 6 bases from V and 5 bases from J, the junction contained 4 bases not matched to a gene. Per the germline V gene, CDR1 is MNHEY and CDR2 is SMNVEV (reference sequence). Written as DNA, the CDR3 is TGTGCCAGCAGCCCTGACAGGGGGGAGACCCAGTACTTC. Translation gives CASSPDRGETQYF.

This rearrangement joins TRBV6-6 to TRBJ1-2, with D perhaps matching TRBD1 (6 bases). From germline, CDR1 is MNHNY and CDR2 SVGAGI (reference sequence). Trimming cost V 4 bases and J 7 bases, with 13 bases left between them. The CDR3 length is 13 residues. Here the CDR3 DNA reads TGTGCCAGCAGTTCCACAGACAGGTCTGGCTACACCTTC. Translation gives CASSSTDRSGYTF.

V usage is TRBV2 and J usage is TRBJ2-7, with D possibly being TRBD1 (6 bases). From germline, CDR1 is SNHLY and CDR2 FYNNEI. CDR3 length: 12 residues. Trimming pared 8 bases from V and 4 bases from J, leaving 12 bases between. CDR3 coding DNA: TGTGCCAGCGGACAAAGGGGGTACGAGCAGTACTTC. Protein product: CASGQRGYEQYF. Filled out from reference TRBV2 and TRBJ2-7, the complete variable domain reads EPEVTQTPSHQVTQMGQEVILRCVPISNHLYFYWYRQILGQKVEFLVSFYNNEISEKSEIFDDQFSVERPDGSNFTLKIRSTKLEDSAMYFCASGQRGYEQYFGPGTRLTVT.

This chain uses TRBV6-4 with TRBJ2-6; the D gene is possibly TRBD1 (5 bases). Trimming left V 5 bases short and J 0 bases short, with 14 bases between. From germline, CDR1 is MRHNA and CDR2 SNTAGT. This CDR3 is built from 17 residues. CDR3 amino acids: CASSKTASSSGANVLTF. The CDR3 DNA is TGTGCCAGCAGTAAGACAGCCTCTAGCTCTGGGGCCAACGTCCTGACTTTC.

This chain uses TRBV6-1 with TRBJ2-7; 13 positions match TRBD2. V trimming: 3 bases; J trimming: 5 bases; junction bases outside the gene matches: 7. CDR1 and CDR2 from the germline V gene are MNHNS and SASEGT. This CDR3 contains 16 residues. CDR3 bases: TGTGCCAGCAGTGATGGTGGGACTAGCGGGAACCACGAGCAGTACTTC. It encodes CASSDGGTSGNHEQYF.

This chain links TRBV6-1 with TRBJ1-1; D is undetermined. V was clipped by 7 bases and J by 0 bases, with 15 bases between them. CDR3 length: 15 amino acids. Germline CDR1 reads MNHNS; CDR2 reads SASEGT. The CDR3 DNA is TGTGCCAGCAAGGGAGGTTTATTCATGAACACTGAAGCTTTCTTT. Amino acid sequence: CASKGGLFMNTEAFF.

The chain recombines TRBV6-5 with TRBJ2-7; 7 bases align to TRBD2. J lost 2 bases, V lost 4 bases, and 8 bases had no gene match. The germline V gene has CDR1 MNHEY and CDR2 SVGAGI. The CDR3 totals 15 residues. The chain's CDR3 is CASSWGGDGPYEQYF. The CDR3 nucleotides are TGTGCCAGCAGTTGGGGGGGAGACGGTCCCTACGAGCAGTACTTC.

V is TRBV6-5 and J is TRBJ1-6; 7 bases align to TRBD1. Unmatched junction bases numbered 10, after V lost 3 bases and J lost 11 bases. In germline, CDR1 is MNHEY, CDR2 SVGAGI. The CDR3 is 15 residues long. The CDR3 nucleotides read TGTGCCAGCAGTTATGAGGGGCAGGGGGGAACACCCCTCCACTTT. As protein: CASSYEGQGGTPLHF.

This chain links TRBV18 with TRBJ2-1; D perhaps matches TRBD1 (6 bases). Germline V CDR1 and CDR2: KGHSH, LQKENI. CDR3 length: 14 amino acids. V lost 3 bases and J lost 7, with 13 bases in between. This CDR3 reads CASSPGVQGNEQFF. CDR3 DNA: TGTGCCAGCTCACCTGGGGTACAGGGTAATGAGCAGTTCTTC.

Remarks on this clone: The junction and the germline gene differ at one end; a read error may be behind it. This chain connects TRBV5-6 to TRBJ1-2, with TRBD1 matching 10 bases. The CDR3 has 15 amino acids. Germline assignment: CDR1 SGHDT and CDR2 YYEEEE. In DNA form, the CDR3 reads TGTGCCAACAGCCTAGACAGGGGGCTAGGCTATGGCTACACCTTC. It is translated as CANSLDRGLGYGYTF. Supplemented by reference TRBV5-6 and TRBJ1-2, the full variable domain reads DAGVTQSPTHLIKTRGQQVTLRCSPKSGHDTVSWYQQALGQGPQFIFQYYEEEERQRGNFPDRFSGHQFPNYSSELNVNALLLGDSALYLCANSLDRGLGYGYTFGSGTRLTVV.

The chain is built from TRBV28 and TRBJ1-4; 8 bases are shared with TRBD1. Germline CDR1 and CDR2: MDHEN and SYDVKM. CDR3 length: 14 amino acids. V lost 4 bases, J lost 4 bases, and 2 bases stayed unmatched. The CDR3 nucleotides are TGTGCCAGCAGTTCGGGACAGGTTAATGAAAAACTGTTTTTT. The encoded protein is CASSSGQVNEKLFF.

As concerns this clone: One end of the junction is discordant with germline, which a read error may explain. This chain connects TRBV2 to TRBJ1-6; D remains unclear. CDR1 is SNHLY, CDR2 FYNNEI, per germline. This CDR3 region has 13 residues. The CDR3 nucleotides read TGTGCCTGCAGACAATCCTATAATTCACCCCTCCACTTT. This sequence encodes CACRQSYNSPLHF.

V and J are TRBV7-3 and TRBJ1-2; D is possibly TRBD1 (5 bases). Germline assignment: CDR1 SGHTA and CDR2 FQGTGA. V dropped 5 bases and J dropped 8 bases, with 15 bases sitting between them. The CDR3 extends over 13 amino acids. CDR3 coding DNA: TGTGCCAGCAGCCCCGGGGGTAGCGGGGGCTACACCTTC. This gives the protein CASSPGGSGGYTF.